This T cell receptor beta chain was obtained from a study of quantifying T cell responses using KT2 cells. Study information: RNA was reverse transcribed with TCR alpha and beta constant-region primers. Points from the study as a whole: Counts of KT2 alpha and beta sequences rose linearly with the number of KT2 cells added.

Each cDNA got a UMI-containing oligo ligated at its 3' end. An equimolar mix of RC1.1 and RC1.2 primed the beta chain across TRBC1 and TRBC2. TCRdb processed the UMI-ligation and nested PCR reads anew with MiXCR; each CDR3 protein has one entry. The sample consists of approximately 46,000 distinct CDR3 sequences, 11% of them appearing once. Known numbers of the T cell clone KT2 were added to PBMC. A range of KT2-to-PBMC ratios was made using fixed PBMC numbers. Trimming took off 8 bases at V and 1 base at J, with 12 bases between the two ends. The CDR3 runs 15 residues. CDR1 SEHNR and CDR2 FQNEAQ come from the germline V gene (reference sequence). The sample holds many counts of this clonotype. Antigen unknown.

The receptor was derived from a human donor. The chain employs TRBV7-9 and TRBJ2-6; a possible D gene is TRBD2 (5 bases). The sample taken for sequencing was PBMCs spiked with cells of the T cell clone KT2. In DNA, the CDR3 is TGTGCCAGCGGAGGAATAGGTTCTGGGGCCAACGTCCTGACTTTC. Its translation is CASGGIGSGANVLTF. Using reference TRBV7-9 and TRBJ2-6 for the parts outside the CDR3, the full variable domain is DTGVSQNPRHKITKRGQNVTFRCDPISEHNRLYWYRQTLGQGPEFLTYFQNEAQLEKSRLLSDRFSAERPKGSFSTLEIQRTEQGDSAMYLCASGGIGSGANVLTFGAGSRLTVL.